The entry that follows covers one TCR beta chain sequence. The specificity of this receptor is unknown. No qualities accompany the bases; no much larger clone lies one base away. This sample stems from a study of blood T cell repertoires in COVID-19 (TCRdb year 2020). Background on the whole study: Collaborator samples came from the United States, Italy and Spain and covered acute and convalescent phases of COVID-19. The material from the prospective study consisted of cDNA or gDNA derived from T cells, B-cell-depleted T cells, or PBMCs. Deeply sampled blood TCRbeta repertoires from subjects exposed to, actively infected with, or recovered from COVID-19 were included in the dataset. The repertoires were released in a freely available public database intended as a resource for research on the immune response to SARS-CoV-2. The samples were drawn from two sources: the first 160 participants of the ongoing ImmuneRACE study, and 1,254 subjects contributed by 6 global collaborators. A de-identified subject ID, COVID-19 status, age in years and sex were almost always included in the sample metadata. Where HLA class I and class II types were available, the types were taken from metadata supplied by the sample provider, not from assay-based typing. General study outcomes and caveats: Clinical and demographic metadata were provided uncurated, with the amount varying by source and participant.

Via the germline V gene, CDR1 is KGHDR and CDR2 SFDVKD. V is clipped by 4 bases and J by 4 bases, and the sequence between their germline boundaries is 3 bases long. The CDR3 numbers 11 residues from cysteine through phenylalanine. Of all the DNA, just the CDR3 is kept, 33 bases in frame from base 1. The collaborating institutions used their own protocols to collect whole blood in K2EDTA tubes. For TCRbeta analysis, collaborator samples were shipped as frozen whole blood, as isolated PBMCs, or as DNA extracted from either sample type. TCRbeta CDR3 regions were amplified from genomic DNA using the immunoSEQ Assay, a bias-controlled multiplex PCR. The original pipeline was this. The number of nucleated cells in each sample was estimated from the amplification of reference gene primers within the assay. To quantify the absolute abundance of each unique TCRbeta CDR3 rearrangement, sequence reads were collapsed and filtered. For each sample, productive Simpson clonality was calculated as the square root of Simpson's diversity index over productive rearrangements. TCRdb stores this immuneACCESS table with in-frame sequences only. Part of the clones is absent; in the studies checked, under half of the shortfall reflects unresolved V genes, and no reason is known for the rest. The DNA gave D and trimming, while V, J and clone size come from that table. Across this sample there are about 190,000 clones, with approximately 91% seen only once. The biggest ten clones account for 6.5% to 8.5% of the sample.

Specimen: peripheral blood. The TCR originated in a man aged 40-55 years with acute or convalescent COVID-19. The chain couples TRBV24-1 to TRBJ1-2, with the D gene not clear enough to name. The CDR3 protein is CATSDSYGYTF. The nucleotide sequence reads as follows: TGTGCCACCAGTGACAGCTATGGCTACACCTTC.